The T cell receptor (beta chain) described here comes from a study of T cells in localized non-small cell lung cancer. The germline V gene has CDR1 MDHEN and CDR2 SYDVKM. The CDR3 spans 16 residues. Trimming removed 6 bases from V and 4 bases from J; junction bases left unmatched: 14. The table came from immunoSEQ multiplex PCR; TCRdb's copy has only in-frame clones and leaves some out. Of 75,000 to 80,000 clones in the sample, around 90% were seen once. The chain is built from TRBV28 and TRBJ1-2; 7 nucleotides line up with TRBD1. The sequences come from peripheral blood, collected before any cancer treatment. The receptor was derived from a woman aged 35-75 years with stage I squamous cell lung carcinoma. The CDR3 DNA sequence: TGTGCCAGCAGCCTATACAGGGGCGCAGGTAGCTATGGCTACACCTTC. Protein sequence: CASSLYRGAGSYGYTF.